The clone carrying this T cell receptor beta chain has just a few counts. TCRdb reprocessed the RT-PCR reads with MiXCR, giving one entry per CDR3 protein. This table holds roughly 140,000 distinct CDR3 sequences, over 35% found once. The data derive from a study of patients and donors after allogeneic stem cell transplantation. This CDR3 region has 13 residues. With 7 bases clipped from V and 4 bases from J, the junction kept 9 bases outside the gene matches. Germline CDR1 and CDR2: SQVTM and ANQGSEA. The sample was blood, either unsorted or a sorted T cell fraction (not recorded which). This chain joins TRBV29-1 and TRBJ1-2; 7 bases line up with TRBD1. This TCR was recovered from a human donor who was either an allogeneic HSCT recipient or a stem cell or donor lymphocyte infusion donor (not recorded which). It is not recorded whose cells these are; they may come from a transplant donor. The CDR3 DNA sequence: TGCAGCGCCCAATTGGGACAGTCCTATGGCTACACCTTC. Translation gives CSAQLGQSYGYTF. Full variable domain (outside the CDR3, taken from reference TRBV29-1 and TRBJ1-2): SAVISQKPSRDICQRGTSLTIQCQVDSQVTMMFWYRQQPGQSLTLIATANQGSEATYESGFVIDKFPISRPNLTFSTLTVSNMSPEDSSIYLCSAQLGQSYGYTFGSGTRLTVV.